The 8 T cell receptor beta chains listed next were all sequenced from one sample in a study of T cells in Graves' hyperthyroidism and ophthalmopathy. RNA transcripts provided the source from which TCR beta CDR3 regions were amplified. The primer set for the first-round RT-PCR of the TCR CDR3 was HTBI. TCRdb reanalysed the multiplex PCR reads using MiXCR and keeps one entry per CDR3 protein. The data hold just under 750,000 distinct CDR3 sequences, with about 35% observed a single time. Input material: blood. All receptors come from a woman in her thirties or forties with Graves' hyperthyroidism.

The chain carries TRBV6-5 and TRBJ1-2; TRBD1 agrees at 9 bases. CDR3 length: 14 residues. Germline CDR1 is MNHEY and CDR2 is SVGAGI. J was trimmed by 5 bases and V by 4 bases; bases with no gene match: 5. The CDR3 nucleotides are TGTGCCAGCAGTTCGGACAGGGGTTGGTATGGCTACACCTTC. Translation gives CASSSDRGWYGYTF.

V and J are TRBV4-2 and TRBJ2-7; 7 bases are shared with TRBD2. V lost 0 bases and J lost 2; bases outside the gene matches: 4. CDR3 size: 15 residues. CDR1 is LGHNA, CDR2 YNFKEQ, per germline. CDR3 region: CASSQELASPYEQYF. DNA of the CDR3: TGTGCCAGCAGCCAAGAACTAGCGAGTCCCTACGAGCAGTACTTC.

This clonotype was found many times. The rearrangement links TRBV19 to TRBJ1-5, with no clear D. Germline CDR1 reads LNHDA; CDR2 reads SQIVND (reference sequence). The CDR3 is 17 amino acids. Trimming removed 6 bases at V and 3 bases at J, with 21 bases between. The CDR3 DNA is TGTGCCAGTAGAGTGGTGGGTCAGGAGATACCCAATCAGCCCCAGCATTTT. Amino acids: CASRVVGQEIPNQPQHF.

Worth noting for this clonotype: One end of the junction does not line up with germline, which may come from a read error. V and J are TRBV7-2 and TRBJ2-2; 10 nucleotides align to TRBD2. Per the germline V gene, CDR1 is SGHTA and CDR2 is FQGNSA. This CDR3 is built from 15 residues. CDR3 in DNA: TGTGCCGGCAGCCCAAGGACTAGCGGAACCGGGGAGCTGTTTTTT. Its protein is CAGSPRTSGTGELFF.

The rearrangement joins TRBV20-1 to TRBJ2-7; 8 bases line up with TRBD2. J gave up 2 bases and V 6 bases, and 6 bases lay outside the gene matches. The CDR3 has 13 amino acids. Germline lookup yields CDR1 DFQATT and CDR2 SNEGSKA (reference sequence). The CDR3 here is CSAPIGGAYEQYF. The CDR3 nucleotides read TGCAGTGCCCCGATCGGGGGGGCCTACGAGCAGTACTTC.

This clonotype was detected only a few times. This sequence joins TRBV2 and TRBJ1-4, with 10 bases matching TRBD1. The CDR3 is 18 amino acids. The V gene end was trimmed by 5 bases and the J gene end by 5 bases; junction bases not matched to a gene: 14. CDR1 is SNHLY and CDR2 is FYNNEI in the germline V gene. CDR3 nucleotide sequence: TGTGCCAGCAGTCTTATATTAAAACCGGGACAGGGGAATGAAAAACTGTTTTTT. It is translated as CASSLILKPGQGNEKLFF.

CDR3 nucleotide sequence: TGTGCCAGCAGTCCCCATACGGGGGGCGCTTCCTATGGCTACACCTTC. This translates into CASSPHTGGASYGYTF. The chain has TRBV12-3 or TRBV12-4 and TRBJ1-2; possible D gene TRBD1, 6 bases. The ends were cut back, 5 bases at V and 4 bases at J, with 20 bases in the middle. The CDR3 is 16 residues long.

The V gene is TRBV19, the J gene TRBJ1-1; unclear D gene. Germline V gene data show CDR1 as LNHDA and CDR2 as SQIVND (reference sequence). This CDR3 is built from 15 residues. V lost 1 base, J lost 0 bases, and 9 bases lay in between. CDR3 sequence reads: CASSIGGKMNTEAFF. CDR3 bases: TGTGCCAGTAGTATAGGCGGGAAGATGAACACTGAAGCTTTCTTT.